The clone carrying this TCR beta chain occurred once. Its antigen is currently unknown. This record comes from a study of cytomegalovirus exposure and HLA in healthy donors. The study, taken as a whole, reports: Common viral pathogens seemed, in a later analysis, to connect with several of the most significant clusters.

Primers for the PCR totalled 60 Vbeta and 13 Jbeta. Repertoires were generated with immunoSEQ multiplex PCR, while TCRdb's copy carries only in-frame clones and drops some. The repertoire holds a few hundred thousand clones, with 85% to 95% as singletons. J lost 3 bases, V lost 0 bases, and 9 bases had no gene match. Per the germline V gene, CDR1 is MGHRA and CDR2 is YSYEKL. The CDR3 loop spans 18 amino acids. The chain links TRBV4-1 to TRBJ2-2; TRBD2 agrees at 8 bases. What was sequenced was PBMCs. The clonotype comes from a girl aged 2-10 years in good health and CMV-seronegative. CDR3 DNA sequence: TGCGCCAGCAGCCAAGATAAAGGCGGGGGGCCATACACCGGGGAGCTGTTTTTT. It codes for CASSQDKGGGPYTGELFF.